The 29 T cell receptor beta chains reported below all come from one sample, sequenced in a study of read filtering for tumor transcriptome and immune sequencing. The library was built from about 400 ng RNA with molecular barcoded adaptors for alpha/delta and beta/gamma chains. TCRdb ran MiXCR on the reads and lists one entry per CDR3 protein. The sample lists some 40,000 distinct CDR3 sequences, 10% to 15% occurring once. Sequenced material: a population of CD138-negative cells sorted from bone marrow. Every receptor here comes from a donor aged 40 or older with multiple myeloma.

This clonotype was counted many times. The rearrangement uses TRBV6-5 and TRBJ1-1, with D uncertain. The germline CDR1 and CDR2 sequences are MNHEY and SVGAGI. This CDR3 is 15 amino acids long. V gave up 4 bases and J gave up 7 bases, with 19 bases separating them. In nucleotides, the CDR3 is TGTGCCAGCAGTTCACCTTCTATCGGGAGTGATGAAGCTTTCTTT. It specifies CASSSPSIGSDEAFF.

Many counts were recorded for this clonotype. This rearrangement joins TRBV21-1 to TRBJ2-7; the table's TRBD1 call for D was not verified on the DNA. TRBV21-1 represents a pseudogene. The length of the CDR3 is 17 residues. For the CDR3, the DNA is TGTGCCAGCAGCAAAGCGACAGGGGCTAGAAGCTCCTACGAGCAGTACTTC. The encoded protein is CASSKATGARSSYEQYF.

This clonotype has a handful of counts. A much larger clone is a single base away; this may be a read error. Since no conserved phenylalanine or tryptophan closes the CDR3, a read error is the likely cause. The chain recombines TRBV6-6 with TRBJ2-2, with D possibly being TRBD1 (5 bases). The V gene lost 8 bases and the J gene lost 1 base, with 8 bases spanning the gap. The CDR3 has 13 amino acids. Germline V gives CDR1 MNHNY, CDR2 SVGAGI (reference sequence). The CDR3 here is CASGTGNTGELFL. CDR3 DNA: TGTGCCAGCGGCACAGGGAACACCGGGGAGCTGTTTCTT.

This clonotype was recorded a few times. The chain has TRBV11-3 and TRBJ2-3; D is unclear. Germline CDR1 reads SGHNT; CDR2 reads YENEEA. The CDR3 is made up of 13 amino acids. V was trimmed by 4 bases and J by 5 bases, leaving 10 bases between them. CDR3 residues: CASSSRVGDTQYF. The CDR3 coding sequence is TGTGCCAGCAGCTCTCGGGTGGGAGATACGCAGTATTTT.

The table lists this clonotype with many counts. V and J are TRBV5-1 and TRBJ1-1, with a weak D call TRBD1 (5 bases). Trimming pared 4 bases from V and 1 base from J, leaving 14 bases between. Germline V lookup: CDR1 SGHRS, CDR2 YFSETQ. CDR3 size: 15 residues. This CDR3 is CASSSNGGENTEAFF. The CDR3 DNA follows: TGCGCCAGCAGCAGCAATGGGGGGGAGAACACTGAAGCTTTCTTT.

This clonotype occurred many times. The rearrangement uses TRBV30 and TRBJ2-3; weak D call: TRBD1 (5 bases). CDR1 is GTSNPN and CDR2 is SVGIG in the germline V gene (reference sequence). The CDR3 has 13 residues. The chain's CDR3 is CAGDRAYTDTQYF. In DNA, the CDR3 is TGTGCAGGAGACAGAGCATACACAGATACGCAGTATTTT.

At least ten counts were recorded for this clonotype. The chain combines TRBV20-1 with TRBJ2-5; TRBD2 matches at 8 bases. CDR1 is DFQATT, CDR2 SNEGSKA, per germline (reference sequence). This CDR3 spans 15 amino acids. V dropped 3 bases and J dropped 2; count of bases not matched to a gene: 8. The CDR3 sequence: CSASPLAATQETQYF. CDR3 coding DNA: TGCAGTGCTAGTCCACTAGCGGCTACTCAAGAGACCCAGTACTTC.

To note about this clonotype: The likely explanation is a read error, given a far larger clone one base away. The V and J genes are TRBV11-2 and TRBJ2-7; D is perhaps TRBD2 (5 bases). The germline V gene encodes CDR1 SGHAT and CDR2 FQNNGV. CDR3 length equals 13 residues. The CDR3 reads CASSFSGSCEQYF. Written as DNA, the CDR3 is TGTGCCAGCAGCTTCTCGGGGTCCTGCGAGCAGTACTTC.

In regard to this clonotype: This may come from a read error, since a much larger clone is one base off. The chain employs TRBV2 and TRBJ2-5; 7 bases align to TRBD1. From germline, CDR1 is SNHLY and CDR2 FYNNEI. The CDR3 extends over 14 amino acids. With V trimmed by 6 bases and J by 4 bases, 8 bases remained unmatched. The CDR3 protein is CASRDRDSPETQYF. DNA of the CDR3: TGTGCCAGCAGAGACAGGGACAGTCCAGAGACCCAGTACTTC.

The sample holds many counts of this clonotype. V and J are TRBV2 and TRBJ2-1, with D hard to call. V was shortened by 6 bases and J by 6 bases, with 3 bases between the two germline ends. The CDR3 consists of 10 residues. The V gene's germline CDR1 is SNHLY and CDR2 FYNNEI. CDR3 in DNA: TGTGCCAGCAGAATCAATGAGCAGTTCTTC. Its translation is CASRINEQFF.

In its sample, this clonotype was seen many times. J is TRBJ2-7 and V is TRBV27; perhaps TRBD2 as D (5 bases). Germline V gene data show CDR1 as MNHEY and CDR2 as SMNVEV (reference sequence). The CDR3 is 12 residues long. V lost 2 bases, J lost 7 bases, and 9 bases lay in between. The CDR3, as DNA: TGTGCCAGCAGTTTAGGAACGGGGGAGCAGTACTTC. This sequence encodes CASSLGTGEQYF.

This clonotype was seen ten or more times. The CDR3 region is CATSLGTRYEQYF. In nucleotides, the CDR3 is TGTGCCACCAGCTTAGGGACCCGCTACGAGCAGTACTTC. The rearrangement uses TRBV15 and TRBJ2-7, with D perhaps matching TRBD1 or TRBD2 (5 bases each). This CDR3 spans 13 amino acids. Deletions cut 5 bases from V and 3 bases from J, with 11 bases between. Per the germline V gene, CDR1 is LNHNV and CDR2 is YYDKDF (reference sequence).

This clonotype was detected many times. The chain employs TRBV5-1 and TRBJ1-1; possibly TRBD1 for D (6 bases). Germline CDR1 SGHRS, CDR2 YFSETQ. This CDR3 contains 16 residues. V dropped 4 bases and J dropped 1 base, with 17 bases sitting between them. CDR3 in amino acids: CASSTGGGRGNTEAFF. CDR3 nucleotides: TGCGCCAGCAGCACGGGCGGGGGGCGCGGGAACACTGAAGCTTTCTTT.

This clonotype has a count of ten or more. The chain carries TRBV12-3 or TRBV12-4 and TRBJ2-3; 7 bases line up with TRBD1. The J segment lost 8 bases and the V segment lost 4 bases, leaving 6 bases of the junction unmatched. CDR3 length: 13 amino acids. The CDR3 region has the DNA TGTGCCAGCAGTTCCGACAGGGTCGGTACGCAGTATTTT. As protein: CASSSDRVGTQYF.

This clonotype showed up just a few times. This chain uses TRBV5-1 with TRBJ1-2; 7 bases line up with TRBD1. The ends lost 4 bases at V and 4 bases at J; junction bases unmatched: 7. CDR3 length equals 14 residues. The V gene's germline CDR1 is SGHRS and CDR2 YFSETQ. The CDR3 region is CASSHPGQIYGYTF. The CDR3 DNA is TGCGCCAGCAGCCATCCGGGACAGATCTATGGCTACACCTTC.

This clonotype was found many times. This sequence joins TRBV11-2 and TRBJ1-1, with D possibly matching TRBD1 (5 bases). This CDR3 has 19 amino acids. Looked up from germline, CDR1 is SGHAT and CDR2 is FQNNGV. V gave up 0 bases and J gave up 0 bases, with 20 bases separating them. The CDR3 sequence is CASSLDRLSAGGMNTEAFF. The CDR3 DNA sequence: TGTGCCAGCAGCTTAGATCGGTTATCGGCGGGGGGGATGAACACTGAAGCTTTCTTT.

About this clonotype itself: One end of the junction varies from germline; a read error may be responsible. This chain joins TRBV7-9 and TRBJ2-3; a possible D gene is TRBD2 (6 bases). Germline values: CDR1 SEHNR, CDR2 FQNEAQ (reference sequence). The CDR3 covers 11 residues. The CDR3 loop is CASSLGRGWDF. The CDR3 DNA reads TGTGCCAGCAGCTTGGGGCGGGGTTGGGATTTT.

This clonotype occurred many times. V and J are TRBV2 and TRBJ2-4; D possibly corresponds to TRBD2 (6 bases). Germline V gives CDR1 SNHLY, CDR2 FYNNEI. There are 15 residues in the CDR3. The V gene lost 7 bases and the J gene lost 0 bases, with 13 bases spanning the gap. The CDR3 loop reads CASTGTQLAKNIQYF. DNA for the CDR3: TGTGCCAGCACCGGGACTCAACTAGCCAAAAACATTCAGTACTTC.

This clonotype was seen more than once but under ten times. This chain connects TRBV11-2 to TRBJ2-1, with D uncertain. Trimming stripped 1 base from V and 4 bases from J, with 8 bases between. The CDR3 is made up of 14 amino acids. Germline V gives CDR1 SGHAT, CDR2 FQNNGV. The CDR3 nucleotides read TGTGCCAGCAGCTTAGCCCCGACTTACAATGAGCAGTTCTTC. Translation gives CASSLAPTYNEQFF.

As for this clonotype: This sequence may be a read error, since a much larger clone differs from it by one base. V gene TRBV15 combines with J gene TRBJ2-5; D uncertain. The V gene's germline CDR1 is LNHNV and CDR2 YYDKDF (reference sequence). The CDR3 runs to 15 residues. The chain's CDR3 is CATNRDIGPQETQYF. Written as DNA, the CDR3 is TGTGCCACCAACAGAGATATCGGGCCCCAAGAGACCCAGTACTTC. The whole variable domain, filled in from reference TRBV15 and TRBJ2-5, reads DAMVIQNPRYQVTQFGKPVTLSCSQTLNHNVMYWYQQKSSQAPKLLFHYYDKDFNNEADTPDNFQSRRPNTSFCFLDIRSPGLGDTAMYLCATNRDIGPQETQYFGPGTRLLVL.

This clonotype was seen only a few times. V is TRBV20-1 and J is TRBJ2-2; possibly TRBD2 for D (5 bases). V was trimmed by 6 bases and J by 7 bases, leaving 15 bases between them. Germline values: CDR1 DFQATT, CDR2 SNEGSKA (reference sequence). The CDR3 runs 13 residues. Here the CDR3 reads CSAPARDGGELFF. The DNA for the CDR3 is TGCAGTGCCCCGGCGAGGGATGGCGGGGAGCTGTTTTTT.

This clonotype was detected many times. V and J are TRBV20-1 and TRBJ1-5; TRBD1 matches at 7 bases. Germline V gene lookup returns CDR1 DFQATT and CDR2 SNEGSKA (reference sequence). The CDR3 spans 15 residues. With 1 base clipped from V and 5 bases from J, the junction kept 8 bases outside the gene matches. CDR3 residues: CSARAGGRFDQPQHF. CDR3 sequence (DNA): TGCAGTGCTAGAGCAGGGGGTAGGTTTGATCAGCCCCAGCATTTT.

This clonotype was seen repeatedly, ten times or more. This chain uses TRBV7-2 with TRBJ1-6; no clear D gene. Germline CDR1 SGHTA, CDR2 FQGNSA. CDR3 length: 12 residues. The V gene lost 5 bases and the J gene lost 6 bases, with 5 bases spanning the gap. The CDR3 DNA reads as TGTGCCAGCAGCCTACCTAATTCACCCCTCCACTTT. Encoded protein: CASSLPNSPLHF. The full variable domain, its missing parts supplied by reference TRBV7-2 and TRBJ1-6, is GAGVSQSPSNKVTEKGKDVELRCDPISGHTALYWYRQSLGQGLEFLIYFQGNSAPDKSGLPSDRFSAERTGGSVSTLTIQRTQQEDSAVYLCASSLPNSPLHFGNGTRLTVT.

On this clonotype: A much more abundant neighbour one base away suggests this may be a read error. The CDR3 does not close with the conserved phenylalanine or tryptophan, likely indicating a read error. This chain joins TRBV20-1 and TRBJ2-7; D not certain. The CDR3 is 11 residues long. With 6 bases removed from V and 10 bases from J, the gap between germline ends came to 16 bases. Looked up from germline, CDR1 is DFQATT and CDR2 is SNEGSKA (reference sequence). CDR3 in amino acids: CSATAEATQYL. In nucleotides, the CDR3 is TGCAGTGCCACGGCCGAGGCAACCCAGTACCTC.

This clonotype appeared many times. The rearrangement links TRBV7-2 to TRBJ1-5; a possible D gene is TRBD1 (6 bases). With 5 bases removed from V and 0 bases from J, the gap between germline ends came to 8 bases. Germline V gives CDR1 SGHTA, CDR2 FQGNSA. The CDR3 is 14 residues long. CDR3 sequence: CASSPGVSNQPQHF. CDR3 sequence (DNA): TGTGCCAGCAGCCCAGGGGTTAGCAATCAGCCCCAGCATTTT.

This clonotype was counted ten times or more. The rearrangement links TRBV30 to TRBJ2-3; D is unclear. V gave up 7 bases and J gave up 5 bases, with 7 bases separating them. CDR3 length: 10 amino acids. Germline CDR1 and CDR2: GTSNPN and SVGIG (reference sequence). CDR3 coding DNA: TGTGCCTCCCGACAAGATACGCAGTATTTT. It encodes CASRQDTQYF.

The sample holds many counts of this clonotype. The V gene is TRBV7-9, the J gene TRBJ2-2; D remains ambiguous. Trimming pared 3 bases from V and 6 bases from J, leaving 8 bases between. The CDR3 length is 13 residues. Germline CDR1 and CDR2: SEHNR and FQNEAQ (reference sequence). The CDR3 bases are TGTGCCAGCAGCTTCGGATCGGCCGGGGAGCTGTTTTTT. Protein product: CASSFGSAGELFF.

A remark on this clonotype: A much larger clone sits a single nucleotide away, making a read error possible. The chain combines TRBV7-2 with TRBJ2-1; D is unclear. Germline V gene sequence: CDR1 SGHTA, CDR2 FQGNSA. This CDR3 spans 15 amino acids. In nucleotides, the CDR3 is TGTGCCAGCAGCCCGCCTGGGATCTCCTACAATGGGCAGTTCTTC. This gives the protein CASSPPGISYNGQFF.

This clonotype came up many times. V is TRBV3-1 and J is TRBJ2-4; 10 bases are a match to TRBD1. CDR3 length: 16 residues. V was pared by 1 base and J by 6 bases, with 6 bases of the junction left unmatched. Germline lookup yields CDR1 LGHDT and CDR2 YNNKEL (reference sequence). CDR3: CASSQGQGAIGNIQYF. The CDR3 coding sequence is TGTGCCAGCAGCCAAGGACAGGGGGCAATCGGAAACATTCAGTACTTC.